Below are 16 T cell receptor beta chains sequenced from a single sample in a study of T cells in narcolepsy. Sequenced by immunoSEQ multiplex PCR; TCRdb stores in-frame clones only, minus some. The data hold some 30,000 clones, with around 82% observed a single time. Sequenced material: CD45RA- memory CD4+ T cells from PBMCs. The receptors were gathered from a human donor with narcolepsy.

J is TRBJ1-2 and V is TRBV7-9; D not resolved. V lost 3 bases and J lost 7, with 15 bases in between. CDR3 length: 14 residues. Germline V gene sequence: CDR1 SEHNR, CDR2 FQNEAQ (reference sequence). The CDR3 DNA is TGTGCCAGCAGCTTTGATGGAATTGGAGTTGGCTACACCTTC. Encoded protein: CASSFDGIGVGYTF. Looking up the rest from reference TRBV7-9 and TRBJ1-2 gives the full variable domain: DTGVSQNPRHKITKRGQNVTFRCDPISEHNRLYWYRQTLGQGPEFLTYFQNEAQLEKSRLLSDRFSAERPKGSFSTLEIQRTEQGDSAMYLCASSFDGIGVGYTFGSGTRLTVV.

The genes are TRBV6-1 and TRBJ1-2, with D maybe TRBD1 (5 bases). From germline, CDR1 is MNHNS and CDR2 SASEGT. The CDR3 is made up of 14 amino acids. Trimming took 8 bases from V and 3 from J, leaving 16 bases between them. This CDR3 reads CASQSVGVDYGYTF. Here the CDR3 DNA reads TGTGCCAGCCAATCGGTGGGGGTAGACTATGGCTACACCTTC.

V usage is TRBV27 and J usage is TRBJ1-2, with 12 bases aligning to TRBD1. V trimming: 2 bases; J trimming: 4 bases; junction bases outside the gene matches: 8. In germline, CDR1 is MNHEY, CDR2 SMNVEV (reference sequence). The CDR3 runs to 17 residues. The CDR3 DNA follows: TGTGCCAGCAGTTTAGTGGGACAGGGGGCGAGCGGCTATGGCTACACCTTC. Translating gives CASSLVGQGASGYGYTF.

This chain joins TRBV9 and TRBJ1-4, with 9 nucleotides matching TRBD1. From germline, CDR1 is SGDLS and CDR2 YYNGEE. The CDR3 loop spans 15 amino acids. Trimming at V came to 1 base and at J to 7 bases, leaving 5 bases not matched to a gene. The CDR3 reads CASSVRTGEGEKLFF. The CDR3 coding sequence is TGTGCCAGCAGCGTACGGACAGGGGAGGGTGAAAAACTGTTTTTT. Full variable domain (remainder filled in from reference TRBV9 and TRBJ1-4): DSGVTQTPKHLITATGQRVTLRCSPRSGDLSVYWYQQSLDQGLQFLIQYYNGEERAKGNILERFSAQQFPDLHSELNLSSLELGDSALYFCASSVRTGEGEKLFFGSGTQLSVL.

V gene TRBV7-6 combines with J gene TRBJ2-7; 9 bases are a match to TRBD1. V was clipped by 5 bases and J by 5 bases; unmatched bases: 16. The CDR3 covers 17 residues. From germline, CDR1 is SGHVS and CDR2 FNYEAQ. The CDR3 spells CASSPMGRGQGWDEQYF. Here the CDR3 DNA reads TGTGCCAGCAGCCCAATGGGTAGGGGACAGGGCTGGGACGAGCAGTACTTC.

The chain combines TRBV4-2 with TRBJ1-5; 7 bases agree with TRBD1. Germline CDR1 and CDR2: LGHNA and YNFKEQ. J gave up 0 bases and V 4 bases, and 12 bases lay outside the gene matches. The CDR3 has 18 amino acids. For the CDR3, the DNA is TGTGCCAGCAGCCCGTACTTGGCTACAGGGGATAGCAATCAGCCCCAGCATTTT. This translates into CASSPYLATGDSNQPQHF.

This chain uses TRBV7-8 with TRBJ1-4; D ambiguous. The CDR3 length is 18 residues. Trimming left V 1 base short and J 0 bases short, with 15 bases between. Germline V gene sequence: CDR1 SGHVS, CDR2 FQNEAQ. This chain's CDR3 is CASSLGRHLFATNEKLFF. The CDR3 region has the DNA TGTGCCAGCAGCTTAGGGAGACACCTTTTTGCAACTAATGAAAAACTGTTTTTT.

This clone is medium-sized within its sample. J is TRBJ2-6 and V is TRBV28; D possibly corresponds to TRBD1 (6 bases). Germline-derived CDR1 and CDR2 are MDHEN and SYDVKM. This CDR3 spans 17 amino acids. The ends were cut back, 5 bases at V and 0 bases at J, with 14 bases in the middle. Written as DNA, the CDR3 is TGTGCCAGCAGTGTCGTGGGGGCCTTCTCTGGGGCCAACGTCCTGACTTTC. This sequence encodes CASSVVGAFSGANVLTF.

V gene TRBV6-1 combines with J gene TRBJ1-5, with TRBD1 matching over 7 bases. From germline, CDR1 is MNHNS and CDR2 SASEGT. The CDR3 is 15 residues long. Germline trimming cut 6 bases from V and 2 bases from J; bases unmatched to any gene: 7. The CDR3 loop reads CASREQGWGNQPQHF. The DNA for the CDR3 is TGTGCCAGCAGAGAACAGGGGTGGGGCAATCAGCCCCAGCATTTT.

This clone was detected only once. This chain links TRBV5-1 with TRBJ1-3; 7 bases are a match to TRBD1. V shed 3 bases and J 1 base; nucleotides not matched to a gene: 7. Germline V CDR1 and CDR2: SGHRS, YFSETQ. CDR3 length: 16 amino acids. CDR3 nucleotide sequence: TGCGCCAGCAGCTCAGTGGGACAGTTTTCTGGAAACACCATATATTTT. Residues: CASSSVGQFSGNTIYF. The complete variable domain, with remaining parts taken from reference TRBV5-1 and TRBJ1-3, reads KAGVTQTPRYLIKTRGQQVTLSCSPISGHRSVSWYQQTPGQGLQFLFEYFSETQRNKGNFPGRFSGRQFSNSRSEMNVSTLELGDSALYLCASSSVGQFSGNTIYFGEGSWLTVV.

This chain connects TRBV28 to TRBJ2-1; maybe TRBD2 (6 bases). V was cut by 6 bases and J by 9 bases, with 24 bases left in between. Germline CDR1 reads MDHEN; CDR2 reads SYDVKM. The CDR3 runs 16 residues. CDR3 residues: CASRGGGGEPLGEQFF. The CDR3, as DNA: TGTGCCAGCAGGGGAGGAGGCGGGGAGCCGCTGGGTGAGCAGTTCTTC.

The rearrangement joins TRBV9 to TRBJ1-1, with D unresolved. The CDR3 is made up of 13 amino acids. Trimming removed 4 bases at V and 6 bases at J, with 13 bases between. Looked up from germline, CDR1 is SGDLS and CDR2 is YYNGEE. CDR3 coding DNA: TGTGCCAGCAGCTCATTAGGAGGTTCTGAAGCTTTCTTT. The encoded protein is CASSSLGGSEAFF.

The rearrangement joins TRBV5-1 to TRBJ2-7, with 9 positions matching TRBD1. This CDR3 spans 14 amino acids. From germline, CDR1 is SGHRS and CDR2 YFSETQ. Trimming took 1 base from V and 4 from J; bases not matched to a gene: 3. The CDR3 region has the DNA TGCGCCAGCAGCTTGAACGGACAGGGGTACGAGCAGTACTTC. It translates to CASSLNGQGYEQYF.

The CDR3 DNA sequence: TGCGCCAGCAGCCAAAAACTAGCGGGAGACCTAGCCTACGAGCAGTACTTC. Encoded protein: CASSQKLAGDLAYEQYF. The gene calls are TRBV4-1 and TRBJ2-7; 11 positions agree with TRBD2. This CDR3 is built from 17 residues. Germline CDR1 and CDR2: MGHRA and YSYEKL. Trimming cost V 2 bases and J 2 bases; bases outside gene matches: 8.

The V call is TRBV5-5, the J call TRBJ2-2; no firm D call. This CDR3 is 14 amino acids long. Per the germline V gene, CDR1 is SGHKS and CDR2 is YYEKEE (reference sequence). V was pared by 4 bases and J by 3 bases, with 10 bases between. The CDR3 loop is CASSARDYTGELFF. CDR3 DNA sequence: TGTGCCAGCAGCGCTAGGGATTACACCGGGGAGCTGTTTTTT.

V is TRBV7-9 and J is TRBJ1-1; the D gene is possibly TRBD1 (6 bases). Per germline, CDR1 SEHNR and CDR2 FQNEAQ (reference sequence). The CDR3 loop spans 15 amino acids. Trimming took 5 bases from V and 5 from J, leaving 18 bases between them. CDR3 DNA sequence: TGTGCCAGCAGCACCCTCTCCCCCAGGGGTACTGAAGCTTTCTTT. This gives the protein CASSTLSPRGTEAFF. The full variable domain, with the rest looked up from reference TRBV7-9 and TRBJ1-1, is DTGVSQNPRHKITKRGQNVTFRCDPISEHNRLYWYRQTLGQGPEFLTYFQNEAQLEKSRLLSDRFSAERPKGSFSTLEIQRTEQGDSAMYLCASSTLSPRGTEAFFGQGTRLTVV.